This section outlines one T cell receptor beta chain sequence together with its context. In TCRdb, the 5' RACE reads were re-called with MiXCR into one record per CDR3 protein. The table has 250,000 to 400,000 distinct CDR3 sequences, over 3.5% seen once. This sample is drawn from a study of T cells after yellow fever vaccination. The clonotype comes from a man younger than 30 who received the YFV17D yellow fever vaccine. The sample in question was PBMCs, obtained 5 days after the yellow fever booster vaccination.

CDR3 sequence (DNA): TGCAGTGCTAGAGAGTTGGGGCGGGCAGCCTACAATGAGCAGTTCTTC. This encodes CSARELGRAAYNEQFF. This chain joins TRBV20-1 and TRBJ2-1; D assignment may be TRBD1 or TRBD2 (5 bases each). V was trimmed by 0 bases and J by 2 bases, leaving 14 bases between them. The CDR3 contains 16 residues. Germline loops: CDR1 DFQATT, CDR2 SNEGSKA (reference sequence).